These T cell receptor beta chains were read from a single sample in a study of shared clonotypes between healthy human individuals. This table comes from immunoSEQ multiplex PCR, and its TCRdb copy is limited to in-frame clones, with some not included. Of hundreds of thousands of clones listed, roughly 96% are singletons. Sample: naive CD8+ T cells sorted from blood. All receptors come from a young woman in good health. CDR3s leave out the opening cysteine and the closing phenylalanine or tryptophan.

V,CDR3
TRBV6-1,AGQSGQGAFYEQY
TRBV5-8,ASSWGSGRL
TRBV28,ASSQQGNGNTIY
TRBV19,ASSIVGGAYEQY
TRBV5-1,ASSLGTGGPRTEAF
TRBV7-9,ASTLGGHGYT
TRBV27,ASSLGTLSNQPQH
TRBV11-2,ASSLVGGGSSYNEQF
TRBV5-1,ASSFGQTYEQY
TRBV7-8,ASSYRGHRVYNEQF
TRBV4-1,ASSQDRRLDEQF
TRBV18,ASSPQGQGAGKETQY
TRBV9,ASSVDGGLGNQPQH
TRBV27,ASSLAGGLSYEQY
TRBV19,ASSIGTGLYEQY
TRBV5-1,ASSLFGSDTQY
TRBV7-9,ASSSDTYEQY
TRBV11-2,ASSFDEKLFEETQY
TRBV7-7,ASSFWVTDTQY
TRBV2,ARETGSHSGANVLT
TRBV29-1,SVESGSSYEQY
TRBV19,ASSISGAEQPQH
TRBV6-1,AAVDSFFYGYT
TRBV7-6,ASSPGQVYQETQY
TRBV6-1,ASSEIGTNAAYEQY
TRBV30,AWSVELAGGYEQY
TRBV5-4,ASSLGGYTYEQY
TRBV7-8,ASSYWTSGRAWTGELF
TRBV28,ASSLYRGGTLQETQY
TRBV19,ASSSRTGYSYEQY
TRBV9,ASSVDQGAWYGYT
TRBV9,ASSNRERGETQY
TRBV28,ASSFLSGSSYNEQF
TRBV2,ASTSDEQF
TRBV2,ASSEAFPRSGNTIY
TRBV7-9,ASSSGLAGAVVEQF
TRBV9,ASSVDGGEQF
TRBV7-9,ASSSQALPVLYGYT
TRBV7-6,ASTRTDGTDTQY
TRBV13,ASSPRTSIGELF
TRBV2,ASSELKGRYEQF
TRBV5-1,ASSLDISQGDSYEQY